Presented here are 18 T cell receptor beta chains from one specimen sequenced in a study of sequential checkpoint blockade in melanoma. The treatment denotes: randomized to nivolumab then ipilimumab (arm A) or the reverse (arm B). The data were produced by immunoSEQ multiplex PCR, yet TCRdb's version contains in-frame clones alone and is incomplete. The table shows approximately 15,000 clones, with approximately 66% occurring only once. Sample: CD8+ T cells sorted from blood (inferred from file names), taken from a patient given nivolumab and ipilimumab in sequence. The source is a human donor with melanoma.

This sequence joins TRBV27 and TRBJ2-1; the match to TRBD1 covers 7 bases. This CDR3 contains 15 residues. With V trimmed by 7 bases and J by 0 bases, 6 bases remained unmatched. CDR1 is MNHEY, CDR2 SMNVEV, per germline (reference sequence). This CDR3 reads CASTQGQSSYNEQFF. In DNA, the CDR3 is TGTGCCAGCACCCAGGGACAGTCCTCCTACAATGAGCAGTTCTTC.

The V call is TRBV6-4, the J call TRBJ2-3, with D possibly being TRBD1 (5 bases). Between the trimmed V and J ends, which lost 3 bases and 0 bases, there was a span of 10 bases. Germline V gene data show CDR1 as MRHNA and CDR2 as SNTAGT. The CDR3 runs to 15 residues. CDR3 bases: TGTGCCAGCAGTGAAGGGCAGGGTAGCACAGATACGCAGTATTTT. It translates to CASSEGQGSTDTQYF.

The chain employs TRBV27 and TRBJ2-7; D possibly corresponds to TRBD2 (6 bases). The CDR3 consists of 11 residues. From germline, CDR1 is MNHEY and CDR2 SMNVEV (reference sequence). The CDR3 sequence: CATGGSYEQYF. The CDR3 DNA is TGTGCAACCGGGGGCTCCTACGAGCAGTACTTC.

The V gene is TRBV9, the J gene TRBJ2-3; D unclear. V was trimmed by 4 bases and J by 3 bases, leaving 6 bases between them. In germline, CDR1 is SGDLS, CDR2 YYNGEE. The CDR3 is 12 residues long. CDR3 nucleotide sequence: TGTGCCAGCAGCCCCCGGACAGATACGCAGTATTTT. This sequence encodes CASSPRTDTQYF.

This rearrangement joins TRBV30 to TRBJ2-5; D possibly corresponds to TRBD2 (7 bases). V was shortened by 2 bases and J by 5 bases, with 18 bases between the two germline ends. CDR1 is GTSNPN and CDR2 is SVGIG in the germline V gene (reference sequence). This CDR3 spans 15 amino acids. In DNA, the CDR3 is TGTGCCTGGAGTCCTTGGGGTGGGAGGGGGGAGACCCAGTACTTC. It is translated as CAWSPWGGRGETQYF.

This clone was counted between two and nine times. The rearrangement joins TRBV9 to TRBJ2-1; 15 bases match TRBD2. Germline trimming cut 6 bases from V and 0 bases from J; bases unmatched to any gene: 4. The germline gives CDR1 SGDLS, CDR2 YYNGEE. The CDR3 contains 17 residues. Here the CDR3 reads CASTRTSGRGSYNEQFF. CDR3 DNA sequence: TGTGCCAGCACTCGGACTAGCGGGAGGGGCTCCTACAATGAGCAGTTCTTC.

This chain joins TRBV19 and TRBJ2-1, with unresolved D. Germline V lookup: CDR1 LNHDA, CDR2 SQIVND (reference sequence). The CDR3 is 14 amino acids. V lost 2 bases to trimming and J lost 0 bases, with 5 bases between them. CDR3 amino acids: CASSISDSYNEQFF. CDR3 in DNA: TGTGCCAGTAGTATAAGCGACTCCTACAATGAGCAGTTCTTC.

The genes are TRBV2 and TRBJ2-3; a weak D match, TRBD2 (5 bases). V lost 7 bases and J 4 bases, leaving 24 bases between the germline ends. The CDR3 sequence is 17 residues long. The germline V gene encodes CDR1 SNHLY and CDR2 FYNNEI. The CDR3 loop reads CASTSNWLAEAADTQYF. CDR3 DNA: TGTGCCAGCACCTCAAATTGGCTAGCTGAAGCCGCAGATACGCAGTATTTT.

The V and J genes are TRBV19 and TRBJ1-5; D unresolved. V was shortened by 7 bases and J by 7 bases, with 11 bases between the two germline ends. Germline V CDR1 and CDR2: LNHDA, SQIVND (reference sequence). This CDR3 spans 12 amino acids. In nucleotides, the CDR3 is TGTGCCAGTAAGGGAGGGAACCAGCCCCAGCATTTT. Translated, it gives CASKGGNQPQHF.

This rearrangement joins TRBV7-2 to TRBJ1-1; 7 nucleotides line up with TRBD1. From germline, CDR1 is SGHTA and CDR2 FQGNSA. Germline trimming cut 2 bases from V and 5 bases from J; bases unmatched to any gene: 11. CDR3 length: 16 residues. The CDR3 coding sequence is TGTGCCAGCAGCTTAACCCTTACAGGGGCTGGAACTGAAGCTTTCTTT. Protein sequence: CASSLTLTGAGTEAFF.

V and J are TRBV5-6 and TRBJ2-3; 10 bases align to TRBD2. CDR3 length equals 16 residues. The V segment lost 4 bases and the J segment 3 bases; nucleotides outside the gene matches: 8. Germline CDR1 reads SGHDT; CDR2 reads YYEEEE. CDR3 protein: CASSALAGGETDTQYF. The CDR3, as DNA: TGTGCCAGCAGCGCCTTAGCGGGAGGCGAAACAGATACGCAGTATTTT.

This chain connects TRBV7-9 to TRBJ1-5; 8 nucleotides align to TRBD1. The CDR3 has 14 residues. The germline V gene has CDR1 SEHNR and CDR2 FQNEAQ (reference sequence). Losses at the gene ends were 5 bases for V and 9 bases for J; bases not matched to a gene: 9. The CDR3 here is CASSRPQGDMPQHF. In DNA form, the CDR3 reads TGTGCCAGCAGCCGTCCACAGGGGGATATGCCCCAGCATTTT.

This clone is a singleton in its sample. The chain couples TRBV10-3 to TRBJ2-7; the match to TRBD2 covers 14 bases. This CDR3 comprises 19 residues. V lost 4 bases and J lost 7; bases outside the gene matches: 18. Germline V gives CDR1 ENHRY, CDR2 SYGVKD. The CDR3 here is CAISGASRLAGGYSWEQYF. The DNA for the CDR3 is TGTGCCATCAGTGGAGCCTCTAGACTAGCGGGGGGGTATTCATGGGAGCAGTACTTC.

This rearrangement joins TRBV5-4 to TRBJ2-1, with no clear D. V lost 0 bases to trimming and J lost 9 bases, with 7 bases between them. Germline V gene lookup returns CDR1 SGHNT and CDR2 YYREEE (reference sequence). The CDR3 sequence is 12 residues long. The CDR3 DNA is TGTGCCAGCAGCTTGGATTCGGGTGAGCAGTTCTTC. This sequence encodes CASSLDSGEQFF.

The table lists this clone with a count of one. This chain joins TRBV19 and TRBJ1-5; no definite D call. This CDR3 comprises 17 residues. Germline V gives CDR1 LNHDA, CDR2 SQIVND (reference sequence). The V end lost 7 bases, the J end lost 0 bases, and 19 bases lay between the germline ends. The CDR3: CASISQYARDSNQPQHF. DNA for the CDR3: TGTGCCAGTATCTCCCAGTACGCGCGGGATAGCAATCAGCCCCAGCATTTT.

The chain couples TRBV9 to TRBJ2-7; 7 bases line up with TRBD2. V trimming: 6 bases; J trimming: 3 bases; junction bases outside the gene matches: 9. Per germline, CDR1 SGDLS and CDR2 YYNGEE. There are 14 residues in the CDR3. The CDR3 nucleotides read TGTGCCAGCACCCCCGGGAGGTACAGCTACGAGCAGTACTTC. Encoded protein: CASTPGRYSYEQYF.

The chain joins TRBV7-9 to TRBJ1-5; TRBD1 matches at 10 bases. Germline V CDR1 and CDR2: SEHNR, FQNEAQ (reference sequence). The CDR3 has 14 amino acids. After removal of 4 bases from V and 6 bases from J, the junction contained 3 bases not matched to a gene. This chain's CDR3 is CASSSDRGIQPQHF. CDR3 sequence (DNA): TGTGCCAGCAGCTCGGACAGGGGGATTCAGCCCCAGCATTTT.

Within the sample, this clone is medium-sized. The gene calls are TRBV6-5 and TRBJ2-7; D may be TRBD2 (6 bases). CDR3 length equals 12 residues. V shed 4 bases and J shed 7 bases, with 11 bases lying between them. From germline, CDR1 is MNHEY and CDR2 SVGAGI. CDR3 nucleotide sequence: TGTGCCAGCAGTTCTCGACTAGAGGAGCAGTACTTC. Its protein product is CASSSRLEEQYF.